This TCR beta chain was captured by sequencing in a study of regulatory T cells in long-lasting Graves disease (TCRdb year 2021). In terms of the full investigation: In the newly diagnosed Graves' disease group, patients had been taking antithyroid drugs for less than 3 months. Persistent Graves' disease patients were compared with newly diagnosed Graves' disease patients by peripheral blood TCR sequencing and RNA sequencing. The study took place in China and was registered as a clinical trial. A total of some 35 samples underwent TCR sequencing, from about 13 patients with persistent Graves' disease and some 20 patients with newly diagnosed Graves' disease. Study-wide conclusions, independent of this receptor: TRBV28, TRBJ1-2 and TRBJ2-5 were preferentially used in persistent disease, while TRBV20-1 and TRBJ2-1 were favored in newly diagnosed disease. Because the primary lesion, thyroid tissue, could not be accessed, the study looked at peripheral blood alone. Compared with newly diagnosed patients, patients with persistent Graves' disease had lower TCR Shannon entropy and fewer highly expanded clones, which suggests clonal expansion. Only the TCR beta chain was sequenced and analyzed. A larger number of public clonotypes was shared among persistent patients (around 2,700) than among newly diagnosed patients (roughly 980). The small sample size was acknowledged by the authors as a limitation that may reduce accuracy.

The sample's time point label, decoded: newly diagnosed GD, antithyroid drugs for less than 3 months. RNA was extracted from PBMCs in TRIzol for both TCR sequencing and RNA sequencing. The diagnosis of Graves' disease followed American Thyroid Association guidelines. Patients for the study were recruited at an endocrinology department in Xi'an, China. Each patient gave 7.5 to 10 milliliters of peripheral blood, collected in an EDTA anticoagulant tube. PBMCs were isolated by Ficoll Paque Plus density gradient separation without further T cell sorting. An Agilent 2100 Bioanalyzer and agarose gel were used to check RNA quality, and a NanoDrop 2000 was used to measure RNA concentration. Receptor libraries were prepared by multiplex PCR. Sequencing used an Illumina HiSeq 4000. To build TCR beta libraries, CDR3 regions were amplified by Arm-PCR using iRepertoire HTBI primers. Before sequencing, the PCR products underwent gel purification. The source study handled its data this way. Gene usage analysis of CDR3 amino acid clonotypes used the roughly 62 TRBV and some 13 TRBJ segments found across samples. COPE and FqMerger were used to merge filtered high-quality paired reads into contigs. BLAST was used to align contigs to the IMGT TRBV, TRBD and TRBJ reference genes, and CDR3 was defined following IMGT. Clonotypes above 0.1% frequency were classified as highly expanded clones. Repertoire diversity was measured by Shannon entropy, and V-J evenness by the Gini coefficient. A clonotype was considered public if more than one individual shared it. TCRdb redid the processing of the public reads, applying fastp at Q25 and MiXCR, and retained in-frame beta chains. Under each unique CDR3 protein, matching rows form one entry showing the most common genes and DNA. What appears here as the V and J calls and clone size reflects TCRdb's work, not the paper's. The sample has approximately 400,000 distinct CDR3 sequences on record, approximately 16% of them singletons. Of the sample, approximately 7.8% is held by the ten largest clones.

CDR1 and CDR2, per the germline V gene, are WSHSY and SAAADI. The CDR3, from cysteine to phenylalanine, totals 13 residues. Kept here is only the CDR3 DNA, which spans 39 bases and is read in frame from base 1. V loses 6 bases of germline sequence and J loses 4 bases, and the interval between the two ends is 13 bases. This clonotype was counted a few times. This clone's antigen is unknown. The sample holds no much larger clone one base away, and base qualities are not on file. These sequences were also reported in another study, on T cells in Graves' hyperthyroidism and ophthalmopathy. As described in the second report: Graves' hyperthyroidism was defined as stable when no progression to ophthalmopathy occurred over 18 months of follow-up. Hyperthyroidism patients were aged 18 to 65 years and newly diagnosed, with disease duration of less than 2 months. Any patient with an uncontrolled infection, another autoimmune disease, pregnancy or lactation was excluded. Diagnoses were based on clinical symptoms, serum thyroxine and TRAb, thyroid ultrasound and orbital computed tomography. A first-round RT-PCR of the TCR CDR3 used the HTBI primer set with the Qiagen OneStep RT-PCR kit. Most expanded thyroid clonotypes (frequency above 0.001) were also detected in blood, a finding suggesting that blood repertoires may reflect thyroid immune responses. A model built on a 13 V-J signature distinguished ophthalmopathy from stable hyperthyroidism, reaching about 88% sensitivity and 81% to 83% specificity in cross-validation and 80%/75% in testing. In validation, the model predicted progression to ophthalmopathy a median of roughly 6.5 months before onset, with roughly 70% sensitivity and almost 75% specificity. To identify TCR V-J signatures that set the groups apart, the researchers used a discovery cohort of 100 or so patients, made up of around 40 with Graves' ophthalmopathy and some 55 with stable Graves' hyperthyroidism. An independent validation cohort of about 19 hyperthyroidism patients and 15 or so patients who later progressed to ophthalmopathy tested prospective prediction of ophthalmopathy. The 75 to 100 discovery patients were divided at random into training and test sets in a 7:3 ratio. The study also compared thyroid tissue and blood T-cell repertoires from 6 or 7 Graves' hyperthyroidism patients. After blood sampling, hyperthyroidism patients were treated with methimazole at a starting dose of 30 mg daily, and ophthalmopathy patients were treated with high-dose intravenous methylprednisolone. The libraries were constructed in a second round of multiplex PCR and then size-selected and purified. The libraries were sequenced on an Illumina HiSeq2000 using paired-end 100 bp reads. Raw data were processed with SOAPnuke, discarding reads with adapters, uncalled bases, mean Phred below 15, or no exact constant-primer or identifier match. COPE v1.2.5 was used to merge high-quality paired reads, and clonotypes were defined as unique nucleotide sequences. MiTCR v1.1 was used to align the clonotypes against IMGT TRBV, TRBD and TRBJ reference segments. Analysis was restricted to V-J combinations with a frequency above 0.0001, which covered about 99% of repertoires. A TCS score was defined as the ratio of F50 (clonal expansion) to E x V (chaos), with BLOSUM62-based TCRdist applied between CDR3 peptides within each V-J. Welch's t-statistics and random forest reduced roughly 530 V-J features to some 14, which were used in a naive Bayes classifier (R e1071). Sample size was not statistically predetermined, and blinding of investigators to group allocation was not performed. The paper reports TCR Vbeta CDR3 sequencing of over 130 peripheral blood samples: under 45 ophthalmopathy, fewer than 85 hyperthyroidism and around 17 progressor patients.

This sequence was found in a middle-aged woman with Graves disease. Donor details come from another sample of the same person, matched by shared clones. Recombination connected TRBV10-2 to TRBJ2-7; a tentative D match to TRBD2 spans 6 bases. The sample here was peripheral blood mononuclear cells (PBMCs), taken at new diagnosis, from a patient treated with antithyroid drugs. The DNA sequence is given as TGCGCCAGCAGCATTTACCGGGGGTACGAGCAGTACTTC. This yields the protein CASSIYRGYEQYF.